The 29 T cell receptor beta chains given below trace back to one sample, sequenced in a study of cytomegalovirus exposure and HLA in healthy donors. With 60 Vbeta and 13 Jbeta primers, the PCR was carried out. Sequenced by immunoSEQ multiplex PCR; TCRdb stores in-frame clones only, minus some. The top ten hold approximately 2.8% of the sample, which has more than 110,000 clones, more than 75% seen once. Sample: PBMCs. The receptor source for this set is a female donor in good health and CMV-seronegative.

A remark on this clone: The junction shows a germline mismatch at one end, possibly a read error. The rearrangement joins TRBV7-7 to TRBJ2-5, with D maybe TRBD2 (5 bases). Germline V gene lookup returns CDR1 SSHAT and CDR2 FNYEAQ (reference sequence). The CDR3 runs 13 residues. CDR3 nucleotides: TGTGCTAGCAGCACCGGGAACCTGGAGACCCAGTACTTC. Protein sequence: CASSTGNLETQYF.

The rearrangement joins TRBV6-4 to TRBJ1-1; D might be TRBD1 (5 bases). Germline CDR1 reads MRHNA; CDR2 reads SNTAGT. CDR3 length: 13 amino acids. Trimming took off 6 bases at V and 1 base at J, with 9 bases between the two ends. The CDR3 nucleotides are TGTGCCAGCAGGGCTACAGGGAACACTGAAGCTTTCTTT. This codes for CASRATGNTEAFF.

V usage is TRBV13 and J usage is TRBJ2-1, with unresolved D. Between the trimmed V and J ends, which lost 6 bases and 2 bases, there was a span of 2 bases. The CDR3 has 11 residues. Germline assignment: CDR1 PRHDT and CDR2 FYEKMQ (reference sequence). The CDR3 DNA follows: TGTGCCAGCAGTACCTACAATGAGCAGTTCTTC. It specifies CASSTYNEQFF. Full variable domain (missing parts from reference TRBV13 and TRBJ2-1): AAGVIQSPRHLIKEKRETATLKCYPIPRHDTVYWYQQGPGQDPQFLISFYEKMQSDKGSIPDRFSAQQFSDYHSELNMSSLELGDSALYFCASSTYNEQFFGPGTRLTVL.

CDR3: CAIRTSGQTDTQYF. The CDR3 bases are TGTGCCATCAGGACTAGCGGGCAAACAGATACGCAGTATTTT. The chain couples TRBV10-3 to TRBJ2-3; 10 bases are shared with TRBD2. Germline V lookup: CDR1 ENHRY, CDR2 SYGVKD. V dropped 6 bases and J dropped 3; count of bases not matched to a gene: 3. The CDR3 consists of 14 residues.

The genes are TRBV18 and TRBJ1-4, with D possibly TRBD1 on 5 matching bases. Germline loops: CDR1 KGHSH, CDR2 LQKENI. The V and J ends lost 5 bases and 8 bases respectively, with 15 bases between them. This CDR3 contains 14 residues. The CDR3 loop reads CASSSRTLPEKLFF. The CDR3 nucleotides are TGTGCCAGCTCAAGCAGGACACTTCCAGAAAAACTGTTTTTT.

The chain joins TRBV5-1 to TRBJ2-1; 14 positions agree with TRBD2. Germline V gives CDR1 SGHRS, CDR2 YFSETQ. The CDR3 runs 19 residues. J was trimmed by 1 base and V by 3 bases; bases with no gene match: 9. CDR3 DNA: TGCGCCAGCAGCTGGCGACTAGCGGGAGGGCCTTGGTCCTACAATGAGCAGTTCTTC. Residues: CASSWRLAGGPWSYNEQFF.

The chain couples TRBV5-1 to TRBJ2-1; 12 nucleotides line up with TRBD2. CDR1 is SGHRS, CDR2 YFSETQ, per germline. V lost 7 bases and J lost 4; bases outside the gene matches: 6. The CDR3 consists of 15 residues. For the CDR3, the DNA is TGCGCCAGCGAACCTAGCGGGAGGGGGTACAATGAGCAGTTCTTC. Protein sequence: CASEPSGRGYNEQFF. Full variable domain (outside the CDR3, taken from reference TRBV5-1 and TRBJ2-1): KAGVTQTPRYLIKTRGQQVTLSCSPISGHRSVSWYQQTPGQGLQFLFEYFSETQRNKGNFPGRFSGRQFSNSRSEMNVSTLELGDSALYLCASEPSGRGYNEQFFGPGTRLTVL.

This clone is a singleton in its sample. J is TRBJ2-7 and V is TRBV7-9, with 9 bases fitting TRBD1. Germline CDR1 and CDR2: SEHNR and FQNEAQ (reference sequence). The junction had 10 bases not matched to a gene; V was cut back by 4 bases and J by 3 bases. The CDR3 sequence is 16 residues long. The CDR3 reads CASSSMRGQGSYEQYF. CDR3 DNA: TGTGCCAGCAGCTCAATGAGGGGACAGGGAAGCTACGAGCAGTACTTC.

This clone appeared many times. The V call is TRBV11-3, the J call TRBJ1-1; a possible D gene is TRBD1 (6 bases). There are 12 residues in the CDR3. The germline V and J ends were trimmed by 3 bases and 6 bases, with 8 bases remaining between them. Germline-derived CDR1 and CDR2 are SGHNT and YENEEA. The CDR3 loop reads CASSFRGPEAFF. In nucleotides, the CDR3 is TGTGCCAGCAGCTTCAGGGGCCCTGAAGCTTTCTTT.

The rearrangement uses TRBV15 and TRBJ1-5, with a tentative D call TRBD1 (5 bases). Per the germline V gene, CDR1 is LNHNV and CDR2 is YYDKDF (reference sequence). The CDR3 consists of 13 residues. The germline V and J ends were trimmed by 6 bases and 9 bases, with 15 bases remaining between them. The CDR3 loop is CATSPDRGGPQHF. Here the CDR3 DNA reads TGTGCCACCAGTCCCGATCGGGGGGGGCCCCAGCATTTT.

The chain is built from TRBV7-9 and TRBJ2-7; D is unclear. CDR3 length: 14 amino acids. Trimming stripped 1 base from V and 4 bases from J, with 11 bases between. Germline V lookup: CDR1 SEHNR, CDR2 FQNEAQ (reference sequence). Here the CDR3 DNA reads TGTGCCAGCAGCTTAGACTTTAGAGGTTACGAGCAGTACTTC. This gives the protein CASSLDFRGYEQYF.

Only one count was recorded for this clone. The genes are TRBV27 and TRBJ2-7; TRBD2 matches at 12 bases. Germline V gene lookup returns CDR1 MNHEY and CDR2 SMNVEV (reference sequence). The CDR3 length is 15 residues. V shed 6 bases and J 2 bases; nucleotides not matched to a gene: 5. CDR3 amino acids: CASRPTSGRPYEQYF. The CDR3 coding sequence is TGTGCCAGCAGGCCTACTAGCGGGAGGCCCTACGAGCAGTACTTC.

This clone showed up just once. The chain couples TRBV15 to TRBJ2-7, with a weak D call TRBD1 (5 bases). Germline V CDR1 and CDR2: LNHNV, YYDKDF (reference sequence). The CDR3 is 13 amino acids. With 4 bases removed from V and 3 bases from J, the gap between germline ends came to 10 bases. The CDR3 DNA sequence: TGTGCCACCAGCATCGGCAGGGACTACGAGCAGTACTTC. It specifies CATSIGRDYEQYF.

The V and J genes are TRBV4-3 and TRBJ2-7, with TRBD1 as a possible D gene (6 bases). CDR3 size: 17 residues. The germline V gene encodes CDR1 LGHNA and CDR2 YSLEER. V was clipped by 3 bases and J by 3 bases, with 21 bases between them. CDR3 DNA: TGCGCCAGCAGCCAGGAACTAACAGGGACAAGAGGCTACGAGCAGTACTTC. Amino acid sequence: CASSQELTGTRGYEQYF.

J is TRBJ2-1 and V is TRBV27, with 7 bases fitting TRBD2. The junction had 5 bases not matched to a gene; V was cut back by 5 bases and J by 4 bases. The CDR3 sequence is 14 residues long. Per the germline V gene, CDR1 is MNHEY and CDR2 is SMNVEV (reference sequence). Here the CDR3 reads CASSNGRVYNEQFF. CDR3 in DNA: TGTGCCAGCAGTAATGGGAGGGTATACAATGAGCAGTTCTTC.

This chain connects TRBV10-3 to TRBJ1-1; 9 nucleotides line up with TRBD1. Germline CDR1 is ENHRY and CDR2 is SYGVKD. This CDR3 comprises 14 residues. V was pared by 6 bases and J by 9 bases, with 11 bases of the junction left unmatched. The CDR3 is CAISIDRGEGKAFF. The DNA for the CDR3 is TGTGCCATCAGCATCGACAGGGGGGAGGGTAAAGCTTTCTTT.

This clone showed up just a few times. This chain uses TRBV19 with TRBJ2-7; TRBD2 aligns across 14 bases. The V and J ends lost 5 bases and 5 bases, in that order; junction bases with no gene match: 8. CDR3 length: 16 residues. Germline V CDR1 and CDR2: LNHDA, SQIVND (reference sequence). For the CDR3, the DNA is TGTGCCAGTAGTCCCAGGACTAGCGGGAGGCAGAACGAGCAGTACTTC. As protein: CASSPRTSGRQNEQYF.

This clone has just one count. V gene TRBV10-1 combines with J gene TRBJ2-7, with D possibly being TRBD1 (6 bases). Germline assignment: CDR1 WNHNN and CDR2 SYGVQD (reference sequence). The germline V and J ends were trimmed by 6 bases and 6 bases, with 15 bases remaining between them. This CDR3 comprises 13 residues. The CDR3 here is CASSRLQGSEQYF. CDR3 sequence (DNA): TGCGCCAGCAGCCGTCTACAGGGAAGCGAGCAGTACTTC.

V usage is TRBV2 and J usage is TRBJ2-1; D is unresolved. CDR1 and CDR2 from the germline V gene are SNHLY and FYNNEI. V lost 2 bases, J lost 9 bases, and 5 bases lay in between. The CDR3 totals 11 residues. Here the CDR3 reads CASSERVEQFF. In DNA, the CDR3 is TGTGCCAGCAGTGAACGAGTTGAGCAGTTCTTC.

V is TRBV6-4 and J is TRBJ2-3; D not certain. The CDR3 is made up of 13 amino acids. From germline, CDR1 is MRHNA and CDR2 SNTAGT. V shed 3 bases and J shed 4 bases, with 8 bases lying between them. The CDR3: CASSEGSPDTQYF. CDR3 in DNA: TGTGCCAGCAGTGAGGGTAGCCCAGATACGCAGTATTTT.

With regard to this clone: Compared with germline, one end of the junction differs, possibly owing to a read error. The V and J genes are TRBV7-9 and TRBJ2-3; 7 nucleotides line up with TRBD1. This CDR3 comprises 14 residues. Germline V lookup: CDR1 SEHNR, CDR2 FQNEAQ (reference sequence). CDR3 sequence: CSSRDRALHDTQYF. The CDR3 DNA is TGTTCCAGCAGAGACAGGGCCTTACACGATACGCAGTATTTT.

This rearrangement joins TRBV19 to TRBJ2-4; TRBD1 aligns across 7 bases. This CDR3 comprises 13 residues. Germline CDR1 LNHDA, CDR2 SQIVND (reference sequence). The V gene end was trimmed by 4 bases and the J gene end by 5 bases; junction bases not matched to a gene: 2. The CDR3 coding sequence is TGTGCCAGTAGTAGAGACAGGGAAAACATTCAGTACTTC. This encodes CASSRDRENIQYF.

CDR3 in amino acids: CATSRARGTGAYEQYF. In DNA, the CDR3 is TGTGCCACCAGCAGAGCTAGGGGGACAGGGGCCTACGAGCAGTACTTC. V and J are TRBV15 and TRBJ2-7; 10 nucleotides align to TRBD1. The CDR3 totals 16 residues. Germline V gene sequence: CDR1 LNHNV, CDR2 YYDKDF (reference sequence). The ends lost 1 base at V and 2 bases at J; junction bases unmatched: 5. Full variable domain (rest looked up from reference TRBV15 and TRBJ2-7): DAMVIQNPRYQVTQFGKPVTLSCSQTLNHNVMYWYQQKSSQAPKLLFHYYDKDFNNEADTPDNFQSRRPNTSFCFLDIRSPGLGDTAMYLCATSRARGTGAYEQYFGPGTRLTVT.

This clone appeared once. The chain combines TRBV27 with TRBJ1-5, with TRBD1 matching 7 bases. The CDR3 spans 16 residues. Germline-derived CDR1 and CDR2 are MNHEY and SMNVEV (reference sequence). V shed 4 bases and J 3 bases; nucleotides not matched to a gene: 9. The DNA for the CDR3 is TGTGCCAGCAGTTCCCGACAGGGCGTCTACAATCAGCCCCAGCATTTT. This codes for CASSSRQGVYNQPQHF.

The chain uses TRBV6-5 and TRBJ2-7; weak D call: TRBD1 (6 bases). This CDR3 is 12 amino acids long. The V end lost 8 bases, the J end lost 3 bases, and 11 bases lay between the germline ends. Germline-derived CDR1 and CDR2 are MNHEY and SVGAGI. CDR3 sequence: CASQDSYYEQYF. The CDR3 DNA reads TGTGCCAGCCAGGACAGCTACTACGAGCAGTACTTC.

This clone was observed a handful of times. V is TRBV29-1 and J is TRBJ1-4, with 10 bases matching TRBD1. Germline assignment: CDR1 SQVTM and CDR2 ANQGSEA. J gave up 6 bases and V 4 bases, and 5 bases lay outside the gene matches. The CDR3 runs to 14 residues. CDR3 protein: CSVGDRGDYEKLFF. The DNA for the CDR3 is TGCAGCGTTGGGGACAGGGGTGATTATGAAAAACTGTTTTTT. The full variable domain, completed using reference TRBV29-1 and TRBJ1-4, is SAVISQKPSRDICQRGTSLTIQCQVDSQVTMMFWYRQQPGQSLTLIATANQGSEATYESGFVIDKFPISRPNLTFSTLTVSNMSPEDSSIYLCSVGDRGDYEKLFFGSGTQLSVL.

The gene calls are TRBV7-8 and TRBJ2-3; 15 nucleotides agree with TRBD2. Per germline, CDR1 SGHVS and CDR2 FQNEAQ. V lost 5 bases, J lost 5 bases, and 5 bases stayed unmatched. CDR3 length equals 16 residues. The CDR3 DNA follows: TGTGCCAGCAGCGATGGGACTAGCGGGGGGTTAGATACGCAGTATTTT. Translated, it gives CASSDGTSGGLDTQYF.

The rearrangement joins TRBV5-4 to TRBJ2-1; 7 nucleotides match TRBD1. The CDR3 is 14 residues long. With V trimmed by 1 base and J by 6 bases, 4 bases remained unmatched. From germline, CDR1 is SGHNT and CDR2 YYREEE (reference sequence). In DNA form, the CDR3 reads TGTGCCAGCAGCTTGATCGACAGGGCCAATGAGCAGTTCTTC. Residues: CASSLIDRANEQFF.

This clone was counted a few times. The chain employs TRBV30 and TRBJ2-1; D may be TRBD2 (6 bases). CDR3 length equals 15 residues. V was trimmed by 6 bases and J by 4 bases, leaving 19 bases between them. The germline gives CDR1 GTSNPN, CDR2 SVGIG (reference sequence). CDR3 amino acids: CACQFGRGRYNEQFF. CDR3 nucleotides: TGTGCCTGCCAATTCGGGAGAGGACGGTACAATGAGCAGTTCTTC.